This section outlines one T cell receptor beta chain sequence together with its context. Data came from immunoSEQ multiplex PCR; TCRdb stores just in-frame clones and leaves some out. This sample has about 230,000 clones, with around 83% found just once. Germline V CDR1 and CDR2: LNHDA, SQIVND (reference sequence). Trimming stripped 4 bases from V and 1 base from J, with 23 bases between. The CDR3 contains 19 residues. This entry belongs to a study of blood T cell repertoires in COVID-19. The sequenced material came from peripheral blood. The TCR was taken from a man older than 75 with acute or convalescent COVID-19. The genes are TRBV19 and TRBJ1-5, with TRBD1 as a possible D gene (6 bases). CDR3 coding DNA: TGTGCCAGTAGTACACTCTCGGGGGGGCGCCCCGTAAGCAATCAGCCCCAGCATTTT. It codes for CASSTLSGGRPVSNQPQHF.